One sample yielded the 13 T cell receptor beta chains listed below, sequenced in a study of cytomegalovirus exposure and HLA in healthy donors (dated by TCRdb to about 2017). The library was built by means of the immunoSEQ multiplex PCR assay. For the multiplex PCR, a mixture combining 60 forward primers for TCR Vbeta segments and 13 reverse primers for TCR Jbeta segments was used. TCRdb obtained this table from immuneACCESS and retained in-frame rearrangements with V and J assigned. These tables miss some clones; where compared with another copy, unresolved V genes account for less than half of the shortfall, and the remainder is unexplained. The sample yields more than 75,000 clones; 74% were counted once. The ten largest make up over 7.5% of the sample. Source material: PBMCs. These receptors originate from a man aged 40-50 years in good health and CMV-seropositive.

The chain is built from TRBV28 and TRBJ2-5; 11 positions match TRBD2. V was pared by 5 bases and J by 4 bases, with 0 bases of the junction left unmatched. The CDR3 loop spans 13 amino acids. Germline CDR1 reads MDHEN; CDR2 reads SYDVKM. The CDR3 sequence is CASSLAGGETQYF. CDR3 sequence (DNA): TGTGCCAGCAGTCTAGCGGGGGGAGAGACCCAGTACTTC. The whole variable domain, filled in from reference TRBV28 and TRBJ2-5, reads DVKVTQSSRYLVKRTGEKVFLECVQDMDHENMFWYRQDPGLGLRLIYFSYDVKMKEKGDIPEGYSVSREKKERFSLILESASTNQTSMYLCASSLAGGETQYFGPGTRLLVL.

The rearrangement uses TRBV5-4 and TRBJ2-7; D remains unclear. The CDR3 loop spans 11 amino acids. Trimming removed 4 bases at V and 5 bases at J, with 7 bases between. Germline V lookup: CDR1 SGHNT, CDR2 YYREEE (reference sequence). The CDR3 loop reads CASSLVDEQYF. The CDR3 DNA sequence: TGTGCCAGCAGCCTAGTGGACGAGCAGTACTTC.

The chain employs TRBV5-6 and TRBJ2-7, with TRBD1 matching over 10 bases. Looked up from germline, CDR1 is SGHDT and CDR2 is YYEEEE. The CDR3 extends over 16 amino acids. Losses at the gene ends were 0 bases for V and 6 bases for J; bases not matched to a gene: 9. The CDR3 DNA follows: TGTGCCAGCAGCTTGGCGGGAGGTAGGACAGGGGGCGAGCAGTACTTC. It is translated as CASSLAGGRTGGEQYF. Full variable domain (remainder filled in from reference TRBV5-6 and TRBJ2-7): DAGVTQSPTHLIKTRGQQVTLRCSPKSGHDTVSWYQQALGQGPQFIFQYYEEEERQRGNFPDRFSGHQFPNYSSELNVNALLLGDSALYLCASSLAGGRTGGEQYFGPGTRLTVT.

The V and J genes are TRBV7-2 and TRBJ2-4; maybe TRBD1 (5 bases). The germline V and J ends were trimmed by 1 base and 5 bases, with 15 bases remaining between them. Germline values: CDR1 SGHTA, CDR2 FQGNSA. The CDR3 is made up of 16 amino acids. CDR3 sequence: CASSLVLSRAQNIQYF. CDR3 bases: TGTGCCAGCAGCTTAGTATTAAGCAGGGCCCAAAACATTCAGTACTTC.

V usage is TRBV15 and J usage is TRBJ2-7; no firm D call. Trimming left V 0 bases short and J 6 bases short, with 12 bases between. Germline V gene lookup returns CDR1 LNHNV and CDR2 YYDKDF (reference sequence). This CDR3 is built from 14 residues. The CDR3 sequence: CATSRDAVTGEQYF. In DNA form, the CDR3 reads TGTGCCACCAGCAGAGATGCGGTTACGGGCGAGCAGTACTTC.

This chain connects TRBV27 to TRBJ2-3; 10 bases align to TRBD1. J was trimmed by 5 bases and V by 9 bases; bases with no gene match: 8. Germline assignment: CDR1 MNHEY and CDR2 SMNVEV (reference sequence). This CDR3 spans 14 amino acids. CDR3 protein: CASYSDRGVDTQYF. The CDR3 nucleotides read TGTGCCAGTTATTCGGACAGGGGGGTAGATACGCAGTATTTT.

This sequence joins TRBV19 and TRBJ2-3; D is unresolved. Per germline, CDR1 LNHDA and CDR2 SQIVND (reference sequence). This CDR3 is 13 amino acids long. The V end lost 3 bases, the J end lost 0 bases, and 4 bases lay between the germline ends. The CDR3 coding sequence is TGTGCCAGTAGTATTCCAAGCACAGATACGCAGTATTTT. Translated, it gives CASSIPSTDTQYF.

This clone has just one count. The chain couples TRBV2 to TRBJ2-5; D is ambiguous. Germline V lookup: CDR1 SNHLY, CDR2 FYNNEI. The CDR3 contains 14 residues. V was clipped by 3 bases and J by 7 bases, with 15 bases between them. CDR3 residues: CASSEPLSTVTQYF. The CDR3 nucleotides are TGTGCCAGCAGTGAGCCGTTATCTACCGTGACCCAGTACTTC.

The V call is TRBV6-5, the J call TRBJ2-7, with D possibly being TRBD1 (6 bases). V was trimmed by 6 bases and J by 5 bases, leaving 14 bases between them. The V gene's germline CDR1 is MNHEY and CDR2 SVGAGI. There are 13 residues in the CDR3. The CDR3 nucleotides read TGTGCCAGCAGCTTCGACAGGATCCACGAGCAGTACTTC. This encodes CASSFDRIHEQYF.

V usage is TRBV5-1 and J usage is TRBJ2-1; 8 bases map to TRBD2. Germline lookup yields CDR1 SGHRS and CDR2 YFSETQ. With 6 bases clipped from V and 5 bases from J, the junction kept 13 bases outside the gene matches. This CDR3 region has 16 residues. The CDR3 nucleotides read TGCGCCAGCATTATCGGGGGGGGGAATTCAGACAATGAGCAGTTCTTC. Translating gives CASIIGGGNSDNEQFF.

The V gene is TRBV30, the J gene TRBJ1-5; 8 nucleotides align to TRBD1. Germline loops: CDR1 GTSNPN, CDR2 SVGIG (reference sequence). This CDR3 region has 12 residues. The V and J ends lost 4 bases and 7 bases, in that order; junction bases with no gene match: 3. The CDR3 DNA sequence: TGTGCCTGGACCACAGGGGGACAGCCCCAGCATTTT. Amino acids: CAWTTGGQPQHF. The full variable domain, its missing parts supplied by reference TRBV30 and TRBJ1-5, is SQTIHQWPATLVQPVGSPLSLECTVEGTSNPNLYWYRQAAGRGLQLLFYSVGIGQISSEVPQNLSASRPQDRQFILSSKKLLLSDSGFYLCAWTTGGQPQHFGDGTRLSIL.

This clone was observed a single time. Different DNA sequences within this sample yield the same CDR3. The chain employs TRBV6-5 and TRBJ1-1, with unresolved D. V lost 0 bases and J lost 1, with 6 bases in between. The CDR3 is made up of 14 amino acids. Germline assignment: CDR1 MNHEY and CDR2 SVGAGI. CDR3 loop: CASSYSTGNTEAFF. The CDR3 DNA reads as TGTGCCAGCAGTTACTCCACGGGGAACACTGAAGCTTTCTTT.

The V gene is TRBV7-2, the J gene TRBJ1-1; 9 bases align to TRBD1. Losses at the gene ends were 1 base for V and 5 bases for J; bases not matched to a gene: 8. The germline gives CDR1 SGHTA, CDR2 FQGNSA. The CDR3 is 16 residues long. This chain's CDR3 is CASSLEGQGSGTEAFF. The CDR3 DNA is TGTGCCAGCAGCTTAGAGGGACAGGGAAGTGGTACTGAAGCTTTCTTT.